This T cell receptor beta chain was found in a study of T-cell memory formation after mild COVID-19. Study results and caveats: Day 15 to 85 contractors were CD4/CD8 balanced; later expanders leaned CD4+.

The V and J ends lost 4 bases and 1 base respectively, with 9 bases between them. The germline V gene has CDR1 KGHDR and CDR2 SFDVKD. The CDR3 extends over 15 amino acids. In TCRdb, the 5' RACE reads were re-called with MiXCR into one record per CDR3 protein. Counted here are 150,000 to 200,000 distinct CDR3 sequences, roughly 30% occurring once; the ten biggest clones make up approximately 12%. A remark on this clonotype: Its target is not known.

The sequenced sample consisted of PBMCs or a T cell subset sorted from them (not recorded which). The rearrangement joins TRBV24-1 to TRBJ2-2, with TRBD1 as a possible D gene (5 bases). The sequence came from an adult woman who had mild COVID-19 (a few samples of this study predate the infection). Cell type and time point are not known. DNA for the CDR3: TGTGCCACCAGTGACCGACAGCAGAACACCGGGGAGCTGTTTTTT. Its translation: CATSDRQQNTGELFF.